The clone carrying this T cell receptor (beta chain) was recorded only once. Using immunoSEQ multiplex PCR, the repertoire was profiled, and TCRdb retains in-frame clones only, with some absent. The sample lists about 79,000 clones; 90% were seen once. This specimen comes from a study of OX40 agonist ivuxolimab in advanced cancers. About the research overall: An agonistic anti-OX40 (CD134) antibody, ivuxolimab, was used to treat the patients. Anti-PD-1, anti-PD-L1 or anti-CTLA-4 therapy given earlier was allowed, and approximately 40% had some.

Germline lookup yields CDR1 SGHDN and CDR2 FVKESK. This CDR3 has 15 residues. J was trimmed by 4 bases and V by 1 base; bases with no gene match: 6. The origin of this receptor is an adult with an advanced solid tumor such as melanoma, head and neck, liver or kidney cancer. The chain links TRBV14 to TRBJ1-2, with 7 nucleotides matching TRBD1. The sequencing used CD4+ or CD8+ T cells sorted from blood, collected in a trial of the OX40 agonist ivuxolimab. CDR3 sequence (DNA): TGTGCCAGCAGCCAAGTTGCAGGGGGTGGCTATGGCTACACCTTC. Translated, it gives CASSQVAGGGYGYTF.